These 30 T cell receptor beta chains were all obtained from the same sample, sequenced in a study of blood T cell repertoires in COVID-19. Repertoires were generated with immunoSEQ multiplex PCR, while TCRdb's copy carries only in-frame clones and drops some. Of approximately 9,600 clones listed, 80% to 90% were seen once; the top ten hold approximately 8%. The sample comprised peripheral blood. The source is a human donor in a cohort sampled during active COVID-19.

V and J are TRBV19 and TRBJ1-5; 8 bases match TRBD1. The CDR3 loop spans 18 amino acids. The junction had 15 bases not matched to a gene; V was cut back by 7 bases and J by 1 base. The germline gives CDR1 LNHDA, CDR2 SQIVND (reference sequence). CDR3 sequence: CASTPAGMGQESNQPQHF. The CDR3 DNA sequence: TGTGCCAGTACCCCTGCTGGGATGGGACAGGAGAGCAATCAGCCCCAGCATTTT.

The rearrangement joins TRBV5-1 to TRBJ1-1; D may be TRBD1 (6 bases). V was trimmed by 4 bases and J by 0 bases, leaving 10 bases between them. The germline CDR1 and CDR2 sequences are SGHRS and YFSETQ. The CDR3 runs 14 residues. The CDR3: CASSRTAMNTEAFF. The CDR3 DNA sequence: TGCGCCAGCAGCAGGACAGCGATGAACACTGAAGCTTTCTTT.

This clone has only a few counts. The chain couples TRBV6-4 to TRBJ2-1, with 8 nucleotides matching TRBD2. With 0 bases clipped from V and 1 base from J, the junction kept 2 bases outside the gene matches. CDR1 MRHNA and CDR2 SNTAGT come from the germline V gene. The CDR3 contains 16 residues. As DNA, the CDR3 is TGTGCCAGCAGTGACTCAACTAGCGGATCCTACAATGAGCAGTTCTTC. Residues: CASSDSTSGSYNEQFF.

The V and J genes are TRBV9 and TRBJ2-7; 7 bases match TRBD2. The V gene end was trimmed by 0 bases and the J gene end by 4 bases; junction bases not matched to a gene: 7. The germline gives CDR1 SGDLS, CDR2 YYNGEE. This CDR3 is 15 amino acids long. The CDR3 nucleotides read TGTGCCAGCAGCGTAGACCTAGCGGCTGTTTACGAGCAGTACTTC. Its protein product is CASSVDLAAVYEQYF.

The rearrangement links TRBV12-3 or TRBV12-4 to TRBJ2-7; no definite D call. The V gene lost 4 bases and the J gene lost 3 bases, with 4 bases spanning the gap. The CDR3 consists of 11 residues. CDR3 protein: CASSSFYEQYF. DNA for the CDR3: TGTGCCAGCAGTTCCTTCTACGAGCAGTACTTC.

This rearrangement joins TRBV18 to TRBJ2-2, with 7 bases lining up with TRBD1. The CDR3 totals 13 residues. The V gene's germline CDR1 is KGHSH and CDR2 LQKENI. V lost 4 bases, J lost 5 bases, and 1 base stayed unmatched. The CDR3 here is CASSRQGTGELFF. CDR3 nucleotides: TGTGCCAGCTCACGACAGGGAACCGGGGAGCTGTTTTTT.

The V call is TRBV7-9, the J call TRBJ2-7; D might be TRBD2 (5 bases). The CDR3 length is 13 residues. V was cut by 5 bases and J by 0 bases, with 8 bases left in between. Germline CDR1 reads SEHNR; CDR2 reads FQNEAQ (reference sequence). The CDR3 bases are TGTGCCAGCAGCGCGAGCGGCTCCTACGAGCAGTACTTC. This encodes CASSASGSYEQYF.

The chain uses TRBV27 and TRBJ2-3; the match to TRBD2 covers 8 bases. Per germline, CDR1 MNHEY and CDR2 SMNVEV (reference sequence). Trimming removed 6 bases from V and 5 bases from J; junction bases left unmatched: 7. This CDR3 has 14 residues. The CDR3 sequence is CASRGAGVRDTQYF. In DNA, the CDR3 is TGTGCCAGCAGGGGAGCGGGAGTACGAGATACGCAGTATTTT.

This clone was counted only a few times. This rearrangement joins TRBV7-2 to TRBJ1-3; the D gene is possibly TRBD1 (6 bases). The V end was cut by 5 bases, the J end by 3 bases, with 11 bases between. Germline CDR1 reads SGHTA; CDR2 reads FQGNSA. The CDR3 spans 14 residues. As DNA, the CDR3 is TGTGCCAGCAGCCTCAGGGGTCTTGGAAACACCATATATTTT. Translation: CASSLRGLGNTIYF.

This clone has a handful of counts. Other DNA sequences in this sample translate to the same CDR3. The chain couples TRBV6-5 to TRBJ1-2; 11 bases agree with TRBD1. This CDR3 contains 14 residues. Per germline, CDR1 MNHEY and CDR2 SVGAGI. V was clipped by 3 bases and J by 7 bases; unmatched bases: 4. The chain's CDR3 is CASSYTGQGAGYTF. The CDR3 nucleotides read TGTGCCAGCAGTTATACCGGACAGGGGGCTGGCTACACCTTC.

The chain recombines TRBV27 with TRBJ1-5, with 10 nucleotides matching TRBD1. The CDR3 has 21 residues. V lost 5 bases, J lost 2 bases, and 21 bases stayed unmatched. Germline V CDR1 and CDR2: MNHEY, SMNVEV (reference sequence). Here the CDR3 reads CASSPRPGQGNLWYGNQPQHF. CDR3 nucleotide sequence: TGTGCCAGCAGTCCCCGACCGGGACAGGGGAATTTATGGTATGGCAATCAGCCCCAGCATTTT.

The chain employs TRBV9 and TRBJ2-7; 10 bases map to TRBD2. Germline CDR1 reads SGDLS; CDR2 reads YYNGEE. The CDR3 contains 15 residues. Trimming at V came to 3 bases and at J to 0 bases, leaving 3 bases not matched to a gene. This CDR3 is CASSGGTSASYEQYF. In DNA form, the CDR3 reads TGTGCCAGCAGCGGCGGGACTAGCGCCTCCTACGAGCAGTACTTC.

This chain uses TRBV27 with TRBJ1-3; TRBD1 matches at 11 bases. The CDR3 is made up of 17 amino acids. Germline V lookup: CDR1 MNHEY, CDR2 SMNVEV (reference sequence). The V gene end was trimmed by 5 bases and the J gene end by 4 bases; junction bases not matched to a gene: 10. CDR3 sequence (DNA): TGTGCCAGCAGTGCTTACCCCGGGACAGGGGGAGGAAACACCATATATTTT. It encodes CASSAYPGTGGGNTIYF.

The rearrangement links TRBV4-3 to TRBJ2-3, with 10 bases identical to TRBD2. With 0 bases clipped from V and 5 bases from J, the junction kept 8 bases outside the gene matches. This CDR3 is 17 amino acids long. Per the germline V gene, CDR1 is LGHNA and CDR2 is YSLEER. CDR3 nucleotide sequence: TGCGCCAGCAGCCAAGATCTTCCTAGCGGGAGAGGAGATACGCAGTATTTT. This sequence encodes CASSQDLPSGRGDTQYF.

The rearrangement joins TRBV2 to TRBJ2-7; 10 bases map to TRBD2. Germline V gene data show CDR1 as SNHLY and CDR2 as FYNNEI. This CDR3 spans 15 amino acids. J gave up 3 bases and V 8 bases, and 10 bases lay outside the gene matches. CDR3 amino acids: CASLTWTSGFYEQYF. The CDR3, as DNA: TGTGCCAGCCTCACTTGGACTAGCGGATTCTACGAGCAGTACTTC. The whole variable domain, filled in from reference TRBV2 and TRBJ2-7, reads EPEVTQTPSHQVTQMGQEVILRCVPISNHLYFYWYRQILGQKVEFLVSFYNNEISEKSEIFDDQFSVERPDGSNFTLKIRSTKLEDSAMYFCASLTWTSGFYEQYFGPGTRLTVT.

The chain combines TRBV7-2 with TRBJ1-6; 9 bases align to TRBD1. The V segment lost 4 bases and the J segment 9 bases; nucleotides outside the gene matches: 7. The germline gives CDR1 SGHTA, CDR2 FQGNSA. The CDR3 has 15 amino acids. CDR3 bases: TGTGCCAGCAGCTCGATTCCGGGACAGGGTTCACCCCTCCACTTT. It encodes CASSSIPGQGSPLHF.

The chain links TRBV4-1 to TRBJ2-1, with TRBD2 matching over 13 bases. Germline loops: CDR1 MGHRA, CDR2 YSYEKL. The CDR3 loop spans 15 amino acids. Trimming at V came to 4 bases and at J to 10 bases, leaving 7 bases not matched to a gene. This CDR3 reads CASSPAGTSGNEQFF. The CDR3 DNA is TGCGCCAGCAGCCCGGCCGGGACTAGCGGGAACGAGCAGTTCTTC.

This chain uses TRBV30 with TRBJ2-1; 10 bases align to TRBD2. The germline V gene has CDR1 GTSNPN and CDR2 SVGIG (reference sequence). The CDR3 has 15 amino acids. V was pared by 2 bases and J by 7 bases, with 8 bases of the junction left unmatched. CDR3 amino acids: CAWSNLAGVANEQFF. CDR3 DNA sequence: TGTGCCTGGAGTAATCTAGCGGGAGTAGCAAATGAGCAGTTCTTC. Variable domain in full (rest from reference TRBV30 and TRBJ2-1): SQTIHQWPATLVQPVGSPLSLECTVEGTSNPNLYWYRQAAGRGLQLLFYSVGIGQISSEVPQNLSASRPQDRQFILSSKKLLLSDSGFYLCAWSNLAGVANEQFFGPGTRLTVL.

V gene TRBV6-4 combines with J gene TRBJ2-7, with 9 nucleotides matching TRBD2. V trimming: 5 bases; J trimming: 3 bases; junction bases outside the gene matches: 11. The germline gives CDR1 MRHNA, CDR2 SNTAGT. This CDR3 region has 16 residues. The CDR3 region has the DNA TGTGCCAGCAGTTGCCCACTCAGCGGGAGGAACTACGAGCAGTACTTC. Amino acid sequence: CASSCPLSGRNYEQYF.

V and J are TRBV19 and TRBJ1-5; 10 bases are shared with TRBD1. The CDR3 contains 16 residues. V dropped 4 bases and J dropped 4; count of bases not matched to a gene: 7. Germline loops: CDR1 LNHDA, CDR2 SQIVND (reference sequence). As DNA, the CDR3 is TGTGCCAGTAGTAGCCGAGGACAGGGGGGGAATCAGCCCCAGCATTTT. This codes for CASSSRGQGGNQPQHF.

The chain combines TRBV20-1 with TRBJ2-7; possibly TRBD1 for D (5 bases). CDR3 length: 15 residues. Deletions cut 3 bases from V and 4 bases from J, with 19 bases between. Germline CDR1 DFQATT, CDR2 SNEGSKA (reference sequence). The CDR3 region has the DNA TGCAGTGCTAGTAGCCCACAGGTATATCGATACGAGCAGTACTTC. Translation gives CSASSPQVYRYEQYF.

There are a few counts of this clone. Here the CDR3 reads CASSQVSSSSYEQYF. The DNA of the CDR3 is TGCGCCAGCAGCCAAGTTTCTTCCAGCTCCTACGAGCAGTACTTC. The chain recombines TRBV4-3 with TRBJ2-7; no definite D call. Trimming left V 1 base short and J 0 bases short, with 10 bases between. This CDR3 comprises 15 residues. The V gene's germline CDR1 is LGHNA and CDR2 YSLEER.

This chain connects TRBV28 to TRBJ2-1; D is uncertain. V dropped 7 bases and J dropped 8 bases, with 9 bases sitting between them. This CDR3 spans 11 amino acids. The germline CDR1 and CDR2 sequences are MDHEN and SYDVKM. CDR3 in DNA: TGTGCCAGCACTCCTGGGCATGAGCAGTTCTTC. It specifies CASTPGHEQFF.

The table lists this clone with a count of one. The chain uses TRBV5-1 and TRBJ1-3; unclear D gene. The CDR3 runs to 14 residues. The germline V gene encodes CDR1 SGHRS and CDR2 YFSETQ. V shed 0 bases and J shed 0 bases, with 4 bases lying between them. DNA of the CDR3: TGCGCCAGCAGCTTGGAACTCTCTGGAAACACCATATATTTT. Translated, it gives CASSLELSGNTIYF.

DNA for the CDR3: TGTGCCAGTAGTATCCCCGGGGGCTACGAGCAGTACTTC. As protein: CASSIPGGYEQYF. The genes are TRBV19 and TRBJ2-7; D is possibly TRBD2 (6 bases). Per the germline V gene, CDR1 is LNHDA and CDR2 is SQIVND (reference sequence). V lost 3 bases and J lost 3, with 9 bases in between. The CDR3 contains 13 residues.

The chain has TRBV2 and TRBJ2-5, with 8 bases matching TRBD2. The V gene's germline CDR1 is SNHLY and CDR2 FYNNEI. The CDR3 totals 13 residues. The trim removed 7 bases at V and 1 base at J, leaving 2 bases unmatched. CDR3 loop: CASNGLAQETQYF. The CDR3 DNA reads TGTGCCAGCAATGGACTAGCCCAAGAGACCCAGTACTTC.

This clone was found a few times. This chain links TRBV10-1 with TRBJ2-7, with TRBD2 identical over 14 bases. Losses at the gene ends were 3 bases for V and 3 bases for J; bases not matched to a gene: 10. Looked up from germline, CDR1 is WNHNN and CDR2 is SYGVQD (reference sequence). This CDR3 spans 18 amino acids. Written as DNA, the CDR3 is TGCGCCAGCAGTGATCCCCCCGGGACTAGCGGGAGCCGCTACGAGCAGTACTTC. Its protein product is CASSDPPGTSGSRYEQYF.

This chain links TRBV7-9 with TRBJ1-2; D gene unclear. Deletions cut 5 bases from V and 4 bases from J, with 14 bases between. The germline CDR1 and CDR2 sequences are SEHNR and FQNEAQ (reference sequence). CDR3 length: 14 residues. CDR3 nucleotide sequence: TGTGCCAGCAGCCCAGCAGGCGGGCCCTATGGCTACACCTTC. Amino acid sequence: CASSPAGGPYGYTF.

CDR3 region: CASSLELISGGEQYF. The CDR3 DNA is TGTGCCAGCAGCTTAGAGTTGATTAGCGGGGGCGAGCAGTACTTC. The gene calls are TRBV7-9 and TRBJ2-7, with TRBD2 matching over 9 bases. Germline loops: CDR1 SEHNR, CDR2 FQNEAQ (reference sequence). The CDR3 sequence is 15 residues long. The V and J ends lost 1 base and 6 bases, in that order; junction bases with no gene match: 7.

The V call is TRBV28, the J call TRBJ2-1; D possibly corresponds to TRBD1 (7 bases). The germline V and J ends were trimmed by 5 bases and 2 bases, with 16 bases remaining between them. This CDR3 has 16 residues. Germline CDR1 is MDHEN and CDR2 is SYDVKM. Written as DNA, the CDR3 is TGTGCCAGCAGTCAGGGACAGTTAGCGGCCTACAATGAGCAGTTCTTC. Protein product: CASSQGQLAAYNEQFF.